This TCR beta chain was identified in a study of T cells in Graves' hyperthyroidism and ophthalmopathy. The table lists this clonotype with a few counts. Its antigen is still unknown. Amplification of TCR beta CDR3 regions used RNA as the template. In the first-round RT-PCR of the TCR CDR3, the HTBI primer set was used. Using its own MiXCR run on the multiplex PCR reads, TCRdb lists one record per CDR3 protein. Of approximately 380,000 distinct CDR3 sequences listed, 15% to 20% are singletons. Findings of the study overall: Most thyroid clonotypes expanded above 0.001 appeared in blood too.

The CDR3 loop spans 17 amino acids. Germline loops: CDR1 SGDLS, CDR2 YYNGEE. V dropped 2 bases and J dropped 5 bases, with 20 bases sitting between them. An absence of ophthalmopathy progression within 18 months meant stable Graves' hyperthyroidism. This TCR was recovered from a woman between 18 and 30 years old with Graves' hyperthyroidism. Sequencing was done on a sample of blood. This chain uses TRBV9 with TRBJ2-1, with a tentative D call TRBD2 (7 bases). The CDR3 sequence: CASSVLTGGSKNNEQFF. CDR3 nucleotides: TGTGCCAGCAGCGTCTTGACGGGGGGCTCAAAGAACAATGAGCAGTTCTTC.